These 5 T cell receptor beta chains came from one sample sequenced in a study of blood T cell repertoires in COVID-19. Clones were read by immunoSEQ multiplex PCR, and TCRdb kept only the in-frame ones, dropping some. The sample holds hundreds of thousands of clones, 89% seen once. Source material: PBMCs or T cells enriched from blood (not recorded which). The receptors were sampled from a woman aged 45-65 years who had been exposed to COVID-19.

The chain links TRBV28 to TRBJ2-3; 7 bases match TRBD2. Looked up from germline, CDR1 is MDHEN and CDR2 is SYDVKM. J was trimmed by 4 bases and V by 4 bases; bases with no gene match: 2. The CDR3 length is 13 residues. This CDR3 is CASSSTSPDTQYF. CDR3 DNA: TGTGCCAGCAGTTCGACTAGCCCAGATACGCAGTATTTT.

The chain's CDR3 is CATSTTTGVNSPLHF. Here the CDR3 DNA reads TGTGCCACCAGCACAACGACAGGGGTGAATTCACCCCTCCACTTT. V usage is TRBV15 and J usage is TRBJ1-6, with 8 bases matching TRBD1. Germline V gives CDR1 LNHNV, CDR2 YYDKDF (reference sequence). The CDR3 sequence is 15 residues long. V lost 4 bases and J lost 7; bases outside the gene matches: 6. The variable domain in full, completed from reference TRBV15 and TRBJ1-6, reads DAMVIQNPRYQVTQFGKPVTLSCSQTLNHNVMYWYQQKSSQAPKLLFHYYDKDFNNEADTPDNFQSRRPNTSFCFLDIRSPGLGDTAMYLCATSTTTGVNSPLHFGNGTRLTVT.

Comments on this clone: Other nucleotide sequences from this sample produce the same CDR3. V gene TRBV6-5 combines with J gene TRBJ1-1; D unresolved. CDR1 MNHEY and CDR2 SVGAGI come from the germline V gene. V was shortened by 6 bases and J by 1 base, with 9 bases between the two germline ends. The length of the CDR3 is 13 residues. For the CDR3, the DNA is TGTGCCAGCAGCCTTGACAAGAACACTGAAGCTTTCTTT. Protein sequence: CASSLDKNTEAFF.

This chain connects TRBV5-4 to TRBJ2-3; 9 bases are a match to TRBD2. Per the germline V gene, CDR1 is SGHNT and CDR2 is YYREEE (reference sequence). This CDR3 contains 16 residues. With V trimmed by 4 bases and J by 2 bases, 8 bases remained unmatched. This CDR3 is CASSNKLAGITDTQYF. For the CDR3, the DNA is TGTGCCAGCAGCAACAAGCTAGCGGGAATCACAGATACGCAGTATTTT.

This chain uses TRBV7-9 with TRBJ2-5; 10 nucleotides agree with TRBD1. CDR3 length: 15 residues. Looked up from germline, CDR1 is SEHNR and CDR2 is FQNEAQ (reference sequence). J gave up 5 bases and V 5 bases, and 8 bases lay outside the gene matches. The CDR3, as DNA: TGTGCCAGCAGCCTTAGACAGGGGGCTGGGGAGACCCAGTACTTC. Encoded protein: CASSLRQGAGETQYF.